The clone carrying this T cell receptor beta chain was detected once. Trimming took 6 bases from V and 2 from J; bases not matched to a gene: 4. There are 14 residues in the CDR3. The V gene's germline CDR1 is MNHEY and CDR2 SMNVEV (reference sequence). These data originate in a study of blood T cell repertoires in COVID-19. Turning to the study itself: The samples span acute and convalescent COVID-19 from the United States, Italy and Spain. Sample material is recorded as cDNA or gDNA derived from T cells, B-cell-depleted T cells, or PBMCs.

The assay was immunoSEQ multiplex PCR, and TCRdb's table has in-frame clones only and misses some. The data contain 57,000 or so clones, about 78% of them singletons. The chain has TRBV27 and TRBJ1-5, with TRBD1 matching over 7 bases. The specimen sequenced was peripheral blood. The receptor comes from a man aged 50 or older with active or convalescent COVID-19. CDR3 loop: CASSIGTGNQPQHF. CDR3 coding DNA: TGTGCCAGCAGCATAGGGACAGGCAATCAGCCCCAGCATTTT.